This passage covers 13 T cell receptor beta chains from one sample sequenced in a study of PD-L1 blockade in urothelial cancer. Only in-frame clones appear in the TCRdb table, and some are missing; sequencing was by immunoSEQ multiplex PCR. The repertoire includes around 110,000 clones, around 89% of them detected once, and more than 1.5% sits in the top ten. The time point: peripheral blood 6 weeks after treatment start. The sequenced sample was PBMCs, obtained around atezolizumab (anti-PD-L1) treatment. The receptors come from a man aged 60-69 years with urothelial cancer.

The CDR3: CASSLGPRQGLNNSPLHF. The CDR3 nucleotides read TGCGCCAGCAGCTTGGGGCCCCGGCAGGGCCTGAATAATTCACCCCTCCACTTT. V usage is TRBV5-1 and J usage is TRBJ1-6; D is possibly TRBD1 (5 bases). CDR1 SGHRS and CDR2 YFSETQ come from the germline V gene. The CDR3 sequence is 18 residues long. Trimming left V 0 bases short and J 5 bases short, with 18 bases between.

The V and J genes are TRBV5-1 and TRBJ2-2; D is undetermined. The CDR3 consists of 12 residues. The V end lost 5 bases, the J end lost 3 bases, and 5 bases lay between the germline ends. Germline V gene sequence: CDR1 SGHRS, CDR2 YFSETQ. The CDR3 DNA reads TGCGCCAGCAGGGAGCACACCGGGGAGCTGTTTTTT. As protein: CASREHTGELFF.

V usage is TRBV5-1 and J usage is TRBJ2-6; 9 bases line up with TRBD1. This CDR3 contains 18 residues. CDR1 is SGHRS, CDR2 YFSETQ, per germline. V was clipped by 2 bases and J by 4 bases; unmatched bases: 10. The CDR3 DNA follows: TGCGCCAGCAGCTTAAGCCCGGGACAGGGTTCCGGGGCCAACGTCCTGACTTTC. It translates to CASSLSPGQGSGANVLTF.

The rearrangement uses TRBV5-6 and TRBJ1-1; no firm D call. The CDR3 extends over 14 amino acids. The V end lost 0 bases, the J end lost 1 base, and 7 bases lay between the germline ends. The germline V gene has CDR1 SGHDT and CDR2 YYEEEE. CDR3 nucleotides: TGTGCCAGCAGCTTGGCCACTCGGAACACTGAAGCTTTCTTT. This translates into CASSLATRNTEAFF.

Regarding this clone: At the DNA level, this CDR3 is encoded by other sequences in the same sample as well. The J gene is TRBJ2-3, the V gene TRBV14; 7 nucleotides agree with TRBD2. The CDR3 length is 14 residues. The trim removed 4 bases at V and 2 bases at J, leaving 3 bases unmatched. Germline V gives CDR1 SGHDN, CDR2 FVKESK. The CDR3 reads CASSPGTNTDTQYF. In DNA, the CDR3 is TGTGCCAGCAGCCCAGGGACTAACACAGATACGCAGTATTTT.

The rearrangement links TRBV11-3 to TRBJ1-2; D might be TRBD1 (5 bases). CDR1 and CDR2 (germline): SGHNT, YENEEA. Trimming removed 1 base from V and 10 bases from J, with 13 bases in between. The CDR3 is 13 residues long. CDR3 loop: CASSLASQGAYTF. In nucleotides, the CDR3 is TGTGCCAGCAGCTTAGCCTCCCAGGGCGCCTACACCTTC.

This clone showed up just a few times. The same CDR3 also results from other DNA sequences found in this sample. Here the CDR3 reads CASSPDGQNTGELFF. Written as DNA, the CDR3 is TGTGCCAGCTCACCGGACGGACAGAACACCGGGGAGCTGTTTTTT. This chain connects TRBV18 to TRBJ2-2; D perhaps matches TRBD1 (5 bases). CDR3 length: 15 amino acids. The V gene lost 3 bases and the J gene lost 1 base, with 9 bases spanning the gap. CDR1 and CDR2 from the germline V gene are KGHSH and LQKENI.

The chain joins TRBV19 to TRBJ1-5; TRBD1 might be the D (6 bases). V was cut by 6 bases and J by 2 bases, with 17 bases left in between. The CDR3 is 16 residues long. CDR1 and CDR2 from the germline V gene are LNHDA and SQIVND (reference sequence). The CDR3 protein is CASRGLQGRRNQPQHF. The CDR3 DNA reads as TGTGCCAGTAGGGGGCTACAGGGAAGGCGCAATCAGCCCCAGCATTTT.

V gene TRBV5-4 combines with J gene TRBJ2-5; 7 bases agree with TRBD2. Germline CDR1 SGHNT, CDR2 YYREEE (reference sequence). J was trimmed by 4 bases and V by 0 bases; bases with no gene match: 9. The CDR3 runs 16 residues. This CDR3 is CASSLEPGGGGETQYF. The CDR3 DNA reads as TGTGCCAGCAGCTTGGAACCGGGCGGGGGTGGAGAGACCCAGTACTTC.

The chain couples TRBV5-1 to TRBJ2-7, with TRBD2 identical over 8 bases. V gave up 1 base and J gave up 3 bases; unmatched junction bases: 9. The CDR3 consists of 16 residues. CDR1 is SGHRS, CDR2 YFSETQ, per germline. CDR3 residues: CASSLTLAGLSYEQYF. CDR3 nucleotide sequence: TGCGCCAGCAGCTTGACCCTAGCGGGTTTGAGCTACGAGCAGTACTTC.

The CDR3 nucleotides read TGTGCCAGCAGCTTCACTAGCGGTGGCACAGATACGCAGTATTTT. Encoded protein: CASSFTSGGTDTQYF. This sequence joins TRBV7-9 and TRBJ2-3; 8 bases are shared with TRBD2. The germline CDR1 and CDR2 sequences are SEHNR and FQNEAQ (reference sequence). The CDR3 is 15 amino acids. The junction had 3 bases not matched to a gene; V was cut back by 3 bases and J by 1 base.

The rearrangement uses TRBV15 and TRBJ1-5; D gene uncertain. Germline V gene lookup returns CDR1 LNHNV and CDR2 YYDKDF (reference sequence). This CDR3 is 14 amino acids long. The V end was cut by 4 bases, the J end by 6 bases, with 13 bases between. CDR3 sequence: CATSTPGFSQPQHF. The CDR3 bases are TGTGCCACCAGCACCCCGGGGTTTAGTCAGCCCCAGCATTTT.

A few counts support this clone. This rearrangement joins TRBV27 to TRBJ1-2, with TRBD1 identical over 8 bases. Germline V gene lookup returns CDR1 MNHEY and CDR2 SMNVEV (reference sequence). With V trimmed by 6 bases and J by 6 bases, 6 bases remained unmatched. The CDR3 consists of 13 residues. The CDR3 sequence is CASRAGGMDGYTF. The CDR3 DNA sequence: TGTGCCAGCAGAGCAGGGGGCATGGATGGCTACACCTTC.